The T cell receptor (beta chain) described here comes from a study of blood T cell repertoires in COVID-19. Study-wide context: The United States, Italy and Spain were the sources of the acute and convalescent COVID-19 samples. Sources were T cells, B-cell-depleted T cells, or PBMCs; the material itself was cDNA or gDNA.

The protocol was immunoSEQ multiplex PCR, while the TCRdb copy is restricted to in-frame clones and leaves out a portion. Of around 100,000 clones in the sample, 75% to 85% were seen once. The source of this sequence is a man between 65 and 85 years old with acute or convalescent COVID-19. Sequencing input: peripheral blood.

CDR3 coding DNA: TGTGCCAGCAGTCCAAACAGGGGGACTGAAGCTTTCTTT. Residues: CASSPNRGTEAFF. The gene calls are TRBV5-5 and TRBJ1-1, with 8 bases that match TRBD1. The CDR3 runs to 13 residues. The J segment lost 5 bases and the V segment lost 5 bases, leaving 5 bases of the junction unmatched. Germline V gene data show CDR1 as SGHKS and CDR2 as YYEKEE (reference sequence).